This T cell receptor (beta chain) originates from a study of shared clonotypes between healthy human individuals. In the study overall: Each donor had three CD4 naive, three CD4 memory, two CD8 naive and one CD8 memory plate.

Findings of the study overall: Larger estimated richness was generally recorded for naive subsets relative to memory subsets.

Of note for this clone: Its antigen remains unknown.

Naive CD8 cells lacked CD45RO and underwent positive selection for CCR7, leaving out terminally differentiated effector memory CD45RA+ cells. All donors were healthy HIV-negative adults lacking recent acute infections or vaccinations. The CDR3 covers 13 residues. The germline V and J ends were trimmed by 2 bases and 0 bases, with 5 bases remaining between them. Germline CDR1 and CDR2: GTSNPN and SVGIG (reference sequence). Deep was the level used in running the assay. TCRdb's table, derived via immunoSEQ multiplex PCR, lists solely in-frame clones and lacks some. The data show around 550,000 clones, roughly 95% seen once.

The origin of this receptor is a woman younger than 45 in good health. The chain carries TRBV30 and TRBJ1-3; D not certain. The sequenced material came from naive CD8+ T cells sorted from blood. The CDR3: CAWSLVSGNTIYF. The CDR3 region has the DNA TGTGCCTGGAGTTTAGTCTCTGGAAACACCATATATTTT.